This T cell receptor (beta chain) is drawn from a study of Graves' ophthalmopathy and Graves' hyperthyroidism. On the study more broadly: The study drew peripheral blood at initial diagnosis, before any treatment. Notes on the study in general: From stable hyperthyroidism, ophthalmopathy was separated by a 13-signature model with approximately 90% sensitivity and approximately 81% specificity.

CDR3 length: 15 residues. Trimming took off 6 bases at V and 7 bases at J, with 18 bases between the two ends. Looked up from germline, CDR1 is ENHRY and CDR2 is SYGVKD. To note about this clonotype: The antigen is not known.

Amplification of the TCR beta CDR3 regions used RNA transcripts (as template). HTBI primers served in a first-round RT-PCR, which a second-round multiplex PCR followed. From the multiplex PCR reads, TCRdb called clonotypes with MiXCR, one entry per CDR3 protein. The sample shows roughly 420,000 distinct CDR3 sequences, around 21% of them seen only once. The term stable hyperthyroidism indicated an absence of ophthalmopathy within 18 months of follow-up. This TCR was sampled from a woman in her late teens or twenties with stable Graves' hyperthyroidism. The J gene is TRBJ2-2, the V gene TRBV10-3; D may correspond to TRBD1 or TRBD2 (5 bases each). Specimen: peripheral blood. In DNA, the CDR3 is TGTGCCATCAGCCCCGGGAACTCACAGGTCGGGGAGCTGTTTTTT. It yields the protein CAISPGNSQVGELFF.